The T cell receptor (beta chain) described here comes from a study of blood T cell repertoires in COVID-19. Whole-study context: Some COVID-19 samples were acute and others convalescent; all came from the United States, Italy and Spain. The analysed material was cDNA or gDNA that came from T cells, B-cell-depleted T cells, or PBMCs.

In the study's own analysis: Reference gene primer amplification in the assay estimated nucleated cell counts. TCRdb's table, derived via immunoSEQ multiplex PCR, lists solely in-frame clones and lacks some. The V and J calls and the clone size are those of that table, but D and trimming were determined from the DNA. This sample has about 120,000 clones, with under 80% found just once. Trimming cost V 4 bases and J 4 bases; bases outside gene matches: 10. Germline-derived CDR1 and CDR2 are SGHRS and YFSETQ. The CDR3 spans 15 residues. The sequenced sample was peripheral blood. The receptor comes from an older man with acute or convalescent COVID-19. The chain carries TRBV5-1 and TRBJ2-5; TRBD2 aligns across 7 bases. The CDR3 region has the DNA TGCGCCAGCAGCAAGGATACAGCGGGGTTAGAGACCCAGTACTTC. Encoded protein: CASSKDTAGLETQYF.